This entry lists 8 T cell receptor beta chains sequenced from one sample in a study of neoadjuvant nivolumab and ipilimumab in lung cancer. Data came from immunoSEQ multiplex PCR; TCRdb stores just in-frame clones and leaves some out. The sample has approximately 8,400 clones; about 76% are singletons. Sequenced material: adjacent normal lung tissue, taken after neoadjuvant nivolumab, alone or with ipilimumab, at or shortly before surgery. All receptors derive from an adult with non-small cell lung cancer.

Only a few counts were recorded for this clone. This chain uses TRBV25-1 with TRBJ1-5, with 7 bases that match TRBD1. The V and J ends lost 5 bases and 5 bases, in that order; junction bases with no gene match: 6. CDR1 MGHDK and CDR2 SYGVNS come from the germline V gene. This CDR3 has 14 residues. CDR3 DNA: TGTGCCAGCAGTAGAACAGGGGCTCATCAGCCCCAGCATTTT. It translates to CASSRTGAHQPQHF. Filled out from reference TRBV25-1 and TRBJ1-5, the complete variable domain reads EADIYQTPRYLVIGTGKKITLECSQTMGHDKMYWYQQDPGMELHLIHYSYGVNSTEKGDLSSESTVSRIRTEHFPLTLESARPSHTSQYLCASSRTGAHQPQHFGDGTRLSIL.

This rearrangement joins TRBV5-6 to TRBJ1-2; weak D call: TRBD1 (5 bases). V lost 0 bases, J lost 5 bases, and 11 bases lay in between. This CDR3 is built from 14 residues. The germline V gene encodes CDR1 SGHDT and CDR2 YYEEEE. The CDR3 nucleotides read TGTGCCAGCAGCTTGGCGGGCAGGGCTTATGGCTACACCTTC. Protein sequence: CASSLAGRAYGYTF.

The rearrangement links TRBV30 to TRBJ1-2, with TRBD1 matching 7 bases. Trimming cost V 0 bases and J 5 bases; bases outside gene matches: 6. Germline V lookup: CDR1 GTSNPN, CDR2 SVGIG (reference sequence). CDR3 size: 14 residues. CDR3 nucleotide sequence: TGTGCCTGGAGTGTACAAGGGGGCATTTATGGCTACACCTTC. Translated: CAWSVQGGIYGYTF.

The table lists this clone with a few counts. The rearrangement links TRBV9 to TRBJ2-1; TRBD2 matches 7 bases. CDR3 size: 14 residues. V shed 6 bases and J 0 bases; nucleotides not matched to a gene: 3. CDR1 and CDR2 (germline): SGDLS, YYNGEE. The CDR3 reads CASTGGSSYNEQFF. The CDR3 nucleotides read TGTGCCAGCACCGGGGGGAGCTCCTACAATGAGCAGTTCTTC.

This clone was seen a handful of times. The rearrangement links TRBV5-1 to TRBJ2-1; tentatively, D is TRBD2 (6 bases). Germline V lookup: CDR1 SGHRS, CDR2 YFSETQ. V was clipped by 4 bases and J by 0 bases, with 11 bases between them. This CDR3 region has 15 residues. DNA for the CDR3: TGCGCCAGCAGCCCGGGACTTTTCTCCTACAATGAGCAGTTCTTC. Protein sequence: CASSPGLFSYNEQFF.

The V call is TRBV6-6, the J call TRBJ2-7; D may be TRBD1 (6 bases). The CDR3 is 15 amino acids. V lost 9 bases and J lost 3, with 21 bases in between. The V gene's germline CDR1 is MNHNY and CDR2 SVGAGI (reference sequence). CDR3 nucleotides: TGTGCCAGTACCAGAGCCCCTACAGGGAACTACGAGCAGTACTTC. It encodes CASTRAPTGNYEQYF.

V gene TRBV6-1 combines with J gene TRBJ2-1; D unresolved. In germline, CDR1 is MNHNS, CDR2 SASEGT. V was clipped by 4 bases and J by 9 bases, with 13 bases between them. The CDR3 spans 13 residues. CDR3 DNA sequence: TGTGCCAGCAGTGTAGGACGGGTGGGTGAGCAGTTCTTC. Translation: CASSVGRVGEQFF.

This chain joins TRBV4-3 and TRBJ2-1; D is unclear. The CDR3 length is 16 residues. The germline V and J ends were trimmed by 0 bases and 1 base, with 10 bases remaining between them. Looked up from germline, CDR1 is LGHNA and CDR2 is YSLEER. In nucleotides, the CDR3 is TGCGCCAGCAGCCAAGAACTATGGGGATCCTACAATGAGCAGTTCTTC. Residues: CASSQELWGSYNEQFF.